The 30 T cell receptor beta chains reported below all come from one sample, sequenced in a study of T cells expressing NK-cell markers. TCRdb reprocessed the 5' RACE reads and stores each CDR3 protein as one record, lacking DNA. The table lists 250,000 to 300,000 distinct CDR3 sequences. The sequencing sample was made of blood T cells: a sorted CD56 or NKG2C T cell subset, CD4+ or CD8+ T cells, or bulk PBMC T cells (not recorded which). The receptors shown here come from a man between 18 and 35 years old in good health.

V is TRBV20-1 and J is TRBJ1-2; TCRdb names TRBD1, which stays unverified in the absence of DNA. This CDR3 has 12 residues. Germline loops: CDR1 DFQATT, CDR2 SNEGSKA (reference sequence). The CDR3 reads CSASSQGNGYTF.

This chain joins TRBV7-8 and TRBJ2-2; TCRdb selects TRBD2, and the lack of DNA leaves this call unchecked. Germline V gene lookup returns CDR1 SGHVS and CDR2 FQNEAQ. The CDR3 length is 18 residues. The chain's CDR3 is CASSLGLAGSANTGELFF. Complete variable domain (other parts from reference TRBV7-8 and TRBJ2-2): GAGVSQSPRYKVAKRGQDVALRCDPISGHVSLFWYQQALGQGPEFLTYFQNEAQLDKSGLPSDRFFAERPEGSVSTLKIQRTQQEDSAVYLCASSLGLAGSANTGELFFGEGSRLTVL.

The J gene is TRBJ1-2, the V gene TRBV14. Germline CDR1 reads SGHDN; CDR2 reads FVKESK. CDR3 size: 12 residues. The CDR3 region is CASSQVGYGYTF. Full variable domain (outside the CDR3, taken from reference TRBV14 and TRBJ1-2): EAGVTQFPSHSVIEKGQTVTLRCDPISGHDNLYWYRRVMGKEIKFLLHFVKESKQDESGMPNNRFLAERTGGTYSTLKVQPAELEDSGVYFCASSQVGYGYTFGSGTRLTVV.

The rearrangement links TRBV10-3 to TRBJ2-3; checking the TCRdb D call of TRBD2 is not possible without DNA. CDR1 and CDR2 from the germline V gene are ENHRY and SYGVKD. The CDR3 loop spans 17 amino acids. The chain's CDR3 is CAIKSTPTSGNTDTQYF.

This chain joins TRBV4-3 and TRBJ2-5. The CDR3 has 13 amino acids. Germline V gene lookup returns CDR1 LGHNA and CDR2 YSLEER. The CDR3 spells CASSQDQQETQYF.

The chain uses TRBV14 and TRBJ2-7. The CDR3 has 16 amino acids. The germline gives CDR1 SGHDN, CDR2 FVKESK. The CDR3 sequence is CASSQGGLTEHYEQYF.

This sequence joins TRBV5-4 and TRBJ2-5; TCRdb's assignment of TRBD2 cannot be checked, as there is no DNA. CDR3 size: 15 residues. Germline V gene lookup returns CDR1 SGHNT and CDR2 YYREEE (reference sequence). CDR3 region: CASSFPSGSGETQYF.

The chain combines TRBV5-4 with TRBJ2-5. CDR3 length: 18 amino acids. Germline values: CDR1 SGHNT, CDR2 YYREEE (reference sequence). CDR3 protein: CASSSDRSRRGSAETQYF.

The chain employs TRBV30 and TRBJ2-6; TCRdb lists TRBD1, though no DNA is available to test this call. This CDR3 comprises 13 residues. Germline V CDR1 and CDR2: GTSNPN, SVGIG (reference sequence). The CDR3 sequence: CAKDRAGANVLTF.

This rearrangement joins TRBV5-1 to TRBJ2-2; TCRdb's assignment of TRBD1 cannot be checked, as there is no DNA. The CDR3 runs to 14 residues. Per germline, CDR1 SGHRS and CDR2 YFSETQ. This chain's CDR3 is CASSDQGFSGELFF. Based on the CDR3 plus reference TRBV5-1 and TRBJ2-2, the full variable domain is KAGVTQTPRYLIKTRGQQVTLSCSPISGHRSVSWYQQTPGQGLQFLFEYFSETQRNKGNFPGRFSGRQFSNSRSEMNVSTLELGDSALYLCASSDQGFSGELFFGEGSRLTVL.

The V gene is TRBV12-3 or TRBV12-4, the J gene TRBJ1-5; TCRdb proposes TRBD1, but this gene call is untestable without DNA. The CDR3 extends over 14 amino acids. The CDR3: CASSRDRSNQPQHF.

The chain links TRBV10-3 to TRBJ2-3; TCRdb proposes TRBD2, but this gene call is untestable without DNA. Looked up from germline, CDR1 is ENHRY and CDR2 is SYGVKD. This CDR3 is built from 13 residues. CDR3: CAIERELADTQYF.

The chain links TRBV5-4 to TRBJ2-5; TCRdb calls TRBD1, which cannot be checked without DNA. The germline CDR1 and CDR2 sequences are SGHNT and YYREEE (reference sequence). The CDR3 is made up of 14 amino acids. The CDR3 spells CASSLEGGRETQYF.

V is TRBV2 and J is TRBJ1-4. There are 14 residues in the CDR3. Germline values: CDR1 SNHLY, CDR2 FYNNEI. CDR3 region: CASSEDRPNEKLFF. Looking up the rest from reference TRBV2 and TRBJ1-4 gives the full variable domain: EPEVTQTPSHQVTQMGQEVILRCVPISNHLYFYWYRQILGQKVEFLVSFYNNEISEKSEIFDDQFSVERPDGSNFTLKIRSTKLEDSAMYFCASSEDRPNEKLFFGSGTQLSVL.

The chain combines TRBV7-2 with TRBJ2-1; TCRdb indicates TRBD1, and absent DNA this call remains unverified. CDR1 is SGHTA and CDR2 is FQGNSA in the germline V gene. The CDR3 is 17 amino acids. CDR3 in amino acids: CASSFHGGGGAYNEQFF.

J is TRBJ1-6 and V is TRBV5-8; checking the TCRdb D call of TRBD1 is not possible without DNA. Germline V lookup: CDR1 SGHTS, CDR2 YDEGEE. This CDR3 contains 14 residues. CDR3 amino acids: CASSFAGDNSPLHF.

The chain couples TRBV29-1 to TRBJ2-5; the TRBD1 assignment by TCRdb is unverifiable without DNA. Per germline, CDR1 SQVTM and CDR2 ANQGSEA. The CDR3 runs 15 residues. The CDR3 spells CSVEALPGVGETQYF.

The chain combines TRBV2 with TRBJ1-4; TCRdb reports TRBD1, a call that lacks DNA to check it against. The germline V gene has CDR1 SNHLY and CDR2 FYNNEI. This CDR3 is 14 amino acids long. The CDR3 region is CASSAQGIDEKLFF. The full variable domain, with the rest looked up from reference TRBV2 and TRBJ1-4, is EPEVTQTPSHQVTQMGQEVILRCVPISNHLYFYWYRQILGQKVEFLVSFYNNEISEKSEIFDDQFSVERPDGSNFTLKIRSTKLEDSAMYFCASSAQGIDEKLFFGSGTQLSVL.

V is TRBV12-3 or TRBV12-4 and J is TRBJ1-5; no DNA is available, so the TRBD1 call from TCRdb remains unchecked. CDR3 length equals 14 residues. CDR3: CASSLQGWNQPQHF.

The J gene is TRBJ1-3, the V gene TRBV7-7; the D gene TCRdb calls, TRBD1, cannot be checked with no DNA. CDR3 size: 15 residues. Germline CDR1 reads SSHAT; CDR2 reads FNYEAQ (reference sequence). This chain's CDR3 is CASSRGTGEGNTIYF.

This chain uses TRBV29-1 with TRBJ2-3. The germline gives CDR1 SQVTM, CDR2 ANQGSEA. The CDR3 is made up of 11 amino acids. The CDR3 is CSVRNTDTQYF.

The chain uses TRBV27 and TRBJ1-1; with no DNA, the TCRdb D assignment of TRBD1 cannot be verified. Germline V lookup: CDR1 MNHEY, CDR2 SMNVEV (reference sequence). This CDR3 contains 13 residues. This chain's CDR3 is CASSLSPGQEAFF.

The chain joins TRBV4-3 to TRBJ2-1. CDR1 and CDR2 from the germline V gene are LGHNA and YSLEER. The CDR3 loop spans 15 amino acids. The CDR3 sequence is CASSQEGWPNNEQFF.

CDR3 loop: CATSDFRQGTDTQYF. The chain carries TRBV24-1 and TRBJ2-3. The germline CDR1 and CDR2 sequences are KGHDR and SFDVKD. The CDR3 runs 15 residues.

V usage is TRBV5-6 and J usage is TRBJ2-5; TCRdb selects TRBD2, and the lack of DNA leaves this call unchecked. The CDR3 sequence is 20 residues long. Germline V gene sequence: CDR1 SGHDT, CDR2 YYEEEE. The CDR3 reads CASSSTLTSGINLFQETQYF.

The chain couples TRBV20-1 to TRBJ2-1; TCRdb outputs TRBD1, but without DNA this stays unchecked. The germline gives CDR1 DFQATT, CDR2 SNEGSKA (reference sequence). CDR3 length equals 16 residues. This CDR3 is CSARDLVAGARNEQFF.

This chain uses TRBV18 with TRBJ1-5. This CDR3 has 14 residues. Germline lookup yields CDR1 KGHSH and CDR2 LQKENI. This chain's CDR3 is CASSLDTFNQPQHF. Supplemented by reference TRBV18 and TRBJ1-5, the full variable domain reads NAGVMQNPRHLVRRRGQEARLRCSPMKGHSHVYWYRQLPEEGLKFMVYLQKENIIDESGMPKERFSAEFPKEGPSILRIQQVVRGDSAAYFCASSLDTFNQPQHFGDGTRLSIL.

The chain employs TRBV7-9 and TRBJ2-1; there is no DNA to check the TCRdb D call of TRBD2. The CDR3 contains 13 residues. Germline assignment: CDR1 SEHNR and CDR2 FQNEAQ (reference sequence). The CDR3 region is CASSQGERNEQFF. Full variable domain (missing parts from reference TRBV7-9 and TRBJ2-1): DTGVSQNPRHKITKRGQNVTFRCDPISEHNRLYWYRQTLGQGPEFLTYFQNEAQLEKSRLLSDRFSAERPKGSFSTLEIQRTEQGDSAMYLCASSQGERNEQFFGPGTRLTVL.

The chain is built from TRBV20-1 and TRBJ1-2; TCRdb names TRBD1, which stays unverified in the absence of DNA. This CDR3 is 15 amino acids long. CDR1 is DFQATT and CDR2 is SNEGSKA in the germline V gene (reference sequence). Here the CDR3 reads CSAIRTGFTNYGYTF.

V and J are TRBV30 and TRBJ2-1; TCRdb selects TRBD2, and the lack of DNA leaves this call unchecked. Germline CDR1 reads GTSNPN; CDR2 reads SVGIG (reference sequence). The CDR3 spans 16 residues. CDR3 in amino acids: CAWSRTSGMSGNEQFF.